One sample yielded the 5 T cell receptor beta chains listed below, sequenced in a study of blood T cell repertoires in COVID-19. Clones were sequenced by immunoSEQ multiplex PCR, and TCRdb holds only the in-frame ones, with some missing. The table lists about 42,000 clones, 90% of them singletons. The specimen sequenced was peripheral blood. The receptors were sampled from a man aged 50-60 years with active COVID-19.

The chain links TRBV5-1 to TRBJ2-7; D is ambiguous. There are 14 residues in the CDR3. Germline assignment: CDR1 SGHRS and CDR2 YFSETQ. The germline V and J ends were trimmed by 2 bases and 1 base, with 10 bases remaining between them. The CDR3 loop is CASSFIDDSYEQYF. The DNA of the CDR3 is TGCGCCAGCAGCTTTATAGATGATTCCTACGAGCAGTACTTC.

This clone was counted between two and nine times. The chain has TRBV4-2 and TRBJ1-1; the D gene is possibly TRBD1 (5 bases). CDR1 and CDR2 from the germline V gene are LGHNA and YNFKEQ. The CDR3 sequence is 17 residues long. Trimming took off 1 base at V and 1 base at J, with 16 bases between the two ends. The CDR3 reads CASSQVLRGLKNTEAFF. CDR3 DNA: TGTGCCAGCAGCCAAGTCCTTAGGGGACTGAAGAACACTGAAGCTTTCTTT.

As regards this clone: Its ends do not fully match the called genes, so a read error is possible. The chain couples TRBV7-7 to TRBJ2-5; TRBD2 is a possible D gene (6 bases). The CDR3 extends over 15 amino acids. The germline V gene encodes CDR1 SSHAT and CDR2 FNYEAQ (reference sequence). Here the CDR3 reads CASSLDGAGQETQYF. CDR3 coding DNA: TGTGCTAGCAGCTTAGATGGGGCGGGGCAAGAGACCCAGTACTTC.

This clone was counted once. J is TRBJ2-2 and V is TRBV10-3, with TRBD1 as a possible D gene (6 bases). Between the trimmed V and J ends, which lost 6 bases and 0 bases, there was a span of 11 bases. This CDR3 is 15 amino acids long. Germline CDR1 ENHRY, CDR2 SYGVKD. The CDR3 bases are TGTGCCATCAGGGGTGAGGGGGCGAACACCGGGGAGCTGTTTTTT. As protein: CAIRGEGANTGELFF.

The V and J genes are TRBV5-1 and TRBJ1-4; a possible D gene is TRBD1 (5 bases). The CDR3 totals 14 residues. Trimming stripped 2 bases from V and 8 bases from J, with 13 bases between. CDR1 is SGHRS, CDR2 YFSETQ, per germline. The CDR3: CASSLSGRQEKLFF. The CDR3 DNA is TGCGCCAGCAGCTTATCAGGGCGTCAAGAAAAACTGTTTTTT.